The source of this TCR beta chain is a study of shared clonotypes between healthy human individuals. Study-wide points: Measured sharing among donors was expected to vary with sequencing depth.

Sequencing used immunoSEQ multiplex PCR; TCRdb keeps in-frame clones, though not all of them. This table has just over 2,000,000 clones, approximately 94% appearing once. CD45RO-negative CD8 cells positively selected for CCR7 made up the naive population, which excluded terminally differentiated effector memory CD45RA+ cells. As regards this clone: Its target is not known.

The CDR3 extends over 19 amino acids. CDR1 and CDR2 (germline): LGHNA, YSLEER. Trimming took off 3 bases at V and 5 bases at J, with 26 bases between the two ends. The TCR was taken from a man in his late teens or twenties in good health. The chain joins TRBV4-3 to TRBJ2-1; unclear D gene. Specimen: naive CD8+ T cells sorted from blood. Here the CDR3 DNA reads TGCGCCAGCAGCCACAACGTGGGCGACACCTCACCGGGCGACAATGAGCAGTTCTTC. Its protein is CASSHNVGDTSPGDNEQFF.